The entry below gives a single T cell receptor (beta chain) sequence along with its context. Its target is unknown. Researchers collected about 9.1 milliliters of peripheral blood from every single donor. The extraction recovered at least 5.5 micrograms of total RNA per sample. CDR3 size: 18 residues. Unmatched junction bases numbered 5, after V lost 0 bases and J lost 2 bases. The germline V gene has CDR1 LNHNV and CDR2 YYDKDF (reference sequence). This record belongs to a study of blood T cells in healthy people across ages. Study results and limitations: Strong correlation existed between TCR beta diversity and naive T cell percentage.

Primers used in a second PCR of about 7 to 12 cycles were a sample-barcoded 5' primer and a J-beta primer mix. MiXCR, run by TCRdb on the 5' RACE reads, gives a single entry per CDR3 protein. Here the sample spans approximately 780,000 distinct CDR3 sequences, around 25% being singletons. This same sample was also taken into another study, of T cells of mothers and their children. That report adds: Maternal samples each gave over 8.5 million TCR beta CDR3 reads, and child samples a few million each.

The chain uses TRBV15 and TRBJ2-1, with 12 bases identical to TRBD2. The receptor's source is a boy aged 5 to 17 in good health. Sample: blood. The CDR3 loop is CATSRDRGTSGPYNEQFF. The CDR3, as DNA: TGTGCCACCAGCAGAGATAGGGGGACTAGCGGGCCCTACAATGAGCAGTTCTTC.